The following is a T cell receptor beta chain sequence with its context. This clone appeared a single time. Its cognate antigen has yet to be identified. The input lacks base qualities; no much larger clone sits a single base away. The immunoSEQ assay, a bias-controlled multiplex PCR with V- and J-specific primers, was used to amplify TCR beta CDR3 regions from genomic DNA. In a second PCR step, the CDR3 amplicons were tagged with a proprietary barcode plus Illumina adapter sequences. CDR3 libraries were sequenced on an Illumina MiSeq instrument. On the study's bioinformatics: Export and quality control were handled in immunoSEQ Analyzer 3.0, while downstream analyses relied on R Bioconductor and Immunarch. Only productive rearrangements within the normalized downsampled data set were used in the calculation of repertoire metrics. Pathologically expanded clonotypes were defined as those larger than 5 templates in the normalized cohort. Repertoire diversity was measured with the Inverse Simpson Index. The non-normalized data set was used for CMV-specificity analyses so that all clonotypes could be captured. TCRdb obtained this table from immuneACCESS and retained in-frame rearrangements with V and J assigned. These tables miss some clones; where compared with another copy, unresolved V genes account for less than half of the shortfall, and the remainder is unexplained. For V, J and clone size, that table is used; D and trimming come from the DNA. For this sample the table gives about 1,100 clones, of which more than 60% were detected only once. The ten largest clones take up approximately 43% of the sample.

The meaning of the sample's time point label: 100 days after allo-HCT. Blood from recipients was drawn roughly 28 days before transplant, then again at days 30, 100 and 180 after transplant. Nuclei Lysis Solution was used to extract genomic DNA from fresh or cryopreserved unfractionated peripheral blood mononuclear cells. This sample is drawn from a study of T cell clonotyping in hematopoietic cell transplantation (dated by TCRdb to the early 2020s). At the level of the whole study: A total of 130 to 150 blood samples were collected in the study from 35 to 45 consecutive transplant recipients and their related donors. Patients were recruited between September 2015 and 2017 and followed until late 2020 or death.

Study-wide conclusions, independent of this receptor: Inverse Simpson Index values from donors and from recipients before transplant predicted broader TCR repertoire diversity after transplant. The sample size was limited and the cells went unsorted, which meant the CD4 and CD8 repertoire contributions could not be told apart. Recipient repertoires showed only a small fraction of overlap with donor repertoires, and over 95% appeared de novo at the given depth. After transplant, TCR diversity in recipients dropped, and pathologically expanded clonotypes increased progressively from day 30 to day 180.

CDR1 LGHNA and CDR2 YNFKEQ were looked up in the germline V gene. The CDR3 has 12 amino acids, counting the end cysteine and phenylalanine. This entry keeps only the CDR3 DNA: 36 bases, framed from base 1. Cut back by 4 bases and 8 bases, the V and J ends lie 8 bases apart. The TCR originated in a female patient in her 30s who had an allogeneic stem cell transplant, so T cells may come from the graft donor. Some clones in this sample may be carry-over from other donors' samples. This specimen was peripheral blood mononuclear cells, taken 100 days after allogeneic stem cell transplant. The sequence joins TRBV4-2 to TRBJ1-4, with the D gene call left open. The CDR3: CASSLLGEKLFF. The sequenced DNA: TGTGCCAGCAGCCTCCTGGGGGAAAAACTGTTTTTT.